This TCR beta chain was sequenced in a study of control samples from healthy donors and cancer patients. This clone was observed a handful of times. The germline V gene has CDR1 SGHDN and CDR2 FVKESK. V lost 0 bases, J lost 8 bases, and 16 bases lay in between. The length of the CDR3 is 15 residues. TCRdb's table, derived via immunoSEQ multiplex PCR, lists solely in-frame clones and lacks some. The profile shows some 40,000 clones, around 94% of them singletons. The chain has TRBV14 and TRBJ1-2; possible D gene TRBD1, 5 bases. The sequenced sample consisted of blood. This receptor was obtained from a man in his 60s in good health. CDR3 sequence reads: CASSQEVWGTGGYTF. The CDR3 DNA reads TGTGCCAGCAGCCAAGAGGTTTGGGGGACCGGCGGCTACACCTTC.